What follows describes a single TCR beta chain. Produced via immunoSEQ multiplex PCR; TCRdb's table is partial and in-frame only. The sample includes about 50,000 clones, roughly 89% of them seen just once. These data come from a study of blood T cell repertoires in COVID-19. Germline CDR1 reads SQVTM; CDR2 reads ANQGSEA. Trimming pared 4 bases from V and 5 bases from J, leaving 9 bases between. CDR3 size: 11 residues. The J gene is TRBJ2-7, the V gene TRBV29-1; D possibly corresponds to TRBD1 (5 bases). The TCR was taken from a woman aged 55-75 years with COVID-19, enrolled during active disease. The sequenced material came from peripheral blood. DNA for the CDR3: TGCAGCGTTGGACAGTTGGACGAGCAGTACTTC. Translated, it gives CSVGQLDEQYF.